This entry lists 28 T cell receptor beta chains sequenced from one sample in a study of shared clonotypes between healthy human individuals. TCRdb keeps only in-frame clones here, not all; method: immunoSEQ multiplex PCR. The sample carries roughly 2.6 million clones, around nine tenths recorded once. The sequenced material came from naive CD4+ T cells sorted from blood. Subset meaning: CD45RA+ positively selected. The receptors originated from a man between 18 and 35 years old in good health.

The chain employs TRBV10-3 and TRBJ2-7, with TRBD2 as a possible D gene (7 bases). The germline CDR1 and CDR2 sequences are ENHRY and SYGVKD. The CDR3 loop spans 16 amino acids. V was trimmed by 2 bases and J by 3 bases, leaving 17 bases between them. The CDR3 protein is CAISEGGASGSYEQYF. In DNA, the CDR3 is TGTGCCATCAGTGAGGGGGGGGCTAGCGGTAGCTACGAGCAGTACTTC.

The chain combines TRBV7-8 with TRBJ1-6, with 8 bases fitting TRBD1. Germline V gives CDR1 SGHVS, CDR2 FQNEAQ. With 7 bases clipped from V and 5 bases from J, the junction kept 1 base outside the gene matches. The CDR3 is 13 amino acids. In DNA form, the CDR3 reads TGTGCCAGCAAACAGGGGGATAATTCACCCCTCCACTTT. This sequence encodes CASKQGDNSPLHF.

DNA of the CDR3: TGTGCCAGCAGCCAAGCCGGAGGGTGGGAGCAGTTCTTC. Protein: CASSQAGGWEQFF. The gene calls are TRBV4-2 and TRBJ2-1, with D tentatively TRBD2 (6 bases). Germline values: CDR1 LGHNA, CDR2 YNFKEQ. CDR3 size: 13 residues. V lost 1 base to trimming and J lost 10 bases, with 11 bases between them.

V usage is TRBV7-6 and J usage is TRBJ2-3; D gene uncertain. The V end lost 2 bases, the J end lost 10 bases, and 10 bases lay between the germline ends. From germline, CDR1 is SGHVS and CDR2 FNYEAQ. This CDR3 is built from 12 residues. The CDR3 DNA reads TGTGCCAGCAGCTTAAGTCTTGATGCGCAGTATTTT. Translated: CASSLSLDAQYF.

This chain connects TRBV4-1 to TRBJ1-2, with D unresolved. Looked up from germline, CDR1 is MGHRA and CDR2 is YSYEKL. The CDR3 spans 13 residues. Trimming left V 4 bases short and J 8 bases short, with 14 bases between. CDR3 sequence: CASSPVGVRGYTF. As DNA, the CDR3 is TGCGCCAGCAGCCCGGTAGGAGTACGAGGCTACACCTTC.

The J gene is TRBJ2-5, the V gene TRBV18; TRBD2 aligns across 8 bases. There are 15 residues in the CDR3. V dropped 1 base and J dropped 5; count of bases not matched to a gene: 6. Per germline, CDR1 KGHSH and CDR2 LQKENI. The CDR3 region is CASSPLGTRLETQYF. The DNA of the CDR3 is TGTGCCAGCTCACCACTTGGGACTAGATTGGAGACCCAGTACTTC.

The rearrangement joins TRBV7-2 to TRBJ1-1; the match to TRBD1 covers 7 bases. This CDR3 contains 13 residues. Germline CDR1 reads SGHTA; CDR2 reads FQGNSA. With 3 bases clipped from V and 8 bases from J, the junction kept 6 bases outside the gene matches. The CDR3 DNA follows: TGTGCCAGCAGCTTGCCGCAGGACAGGGAAGCTTTCTTT. Translated: CASSLPQDREAFF.

V is TRBV7-2 and J is TRBJ1-6; D is possibly TRBD1 (6 bases). This CDR3 is 16 amino acids long. Germline CDR1 reads SGHTA; CDR2 reads FQGNSA. V was cut by 1 base and J by 3 bases, with 10 bases left in between. This CDR3 reads CASSLDGGFYNSPLHF. The CDR3 coding sequence is TGTGCCAGCAGCTTAGACGGGGGCTTCTATAATTCACCCCTCCACTTT.

V is TRBV4-3 and J is TRBJ2-2; 8 positions agree with TRBD2. This CDR3 has 15 amino acids. Trimming cost V 4 bases and J 4 bases; bases outside gene matches: 5. Germline V gene sequence: CDR1 LGHNA, CDR2 YSLEER. The CDR3 loop is CASSRAGAGTGELFF. The CDR3 nucleotides read TGCGCCAGCAGCCGAGCGGGAGCTGGCACCGGGGAGCTGTTTTTT.

This chain links TRBV7-2 with TRBJ2-5; D perhaps matches TRBD2 (6 bases). Germline assignment: CDR1 SGHTA and CDR2 FQGNSA. The CDR3 runs to 15 residues. V lost 1 base, J lost 4 bases, and 13 bases lay in between. CDR3 in amino acids: CASSLESGRPETQYF. Written as DNA, the CDR3 is TGTGCCAGCAGCTTAGAGAGCGGGCGGCCAGAGACCCAGTACTTC.

The J gene is TRBJ2-3, the V gene TRBV9, with 7 bases that match TRBD2. The CDR3 loop spans 16 amino acids. Germline V gene data show CDR1 as SGDLS and CDR2 as YYNGEE. J gave up 4 bases and V 0 bases, and 8 bases lay outside the gene matches. The CDR3 reads CASSVGGLGAADTQYF. As DNA, the CDR3 is TGTGCCAGCAGCGTAGGAGGACTAGGTGCCGCAGATACGCAGTATTTT.

The CDR3 DNA reads TGTGCCAGCAGCTTCCTGGGGGGCACAACTAATGAAAAACTGTTTTTT. Its translation is CASSFLGGTTNEKLFF. The chain links TRBV5-5 to TRBJ1-4; the D gene is possibly TRBD1 (6 bases). The V and J ends lost 2 bases and 0 bases respectively, with 11 bases between them. CDR1 is SGHKS and CDR2 is YYEKEE in the germline V gene (reference sequence). There are 16 residues in the CDR3.

The V and J genes are TRBV27 and TRBJ2-2; perhaps TRBD1 as D (6 bases). The germline CDR1 and CDR2 sequences are MNHEY and SMNVEV (reference sequence). V lost 4 bases and J lost 3, with 12 bases in between. The CDR3 covers 15 residues. DNA of the CDR3: TGTGCCAGCAGTTCAGGACAGCTTTACACCGGGGAGCTGTTTTTT. It encodes CASSSGQLYTGELFF.

The chain links TRBV6-6 to TRBJ2-1, with D possibly matching TRBD1 (6 bases). Germline CDR1 MNHNY, CDR2 SVGAGI (reference sequence). Trimming took off 6 bases at V and 5 bases at J, with 17 bases between the two ends. The CDR3 contains 15 residues. CDR3 residues: CASSNTGWGNNEQFF. As DNA, the CDR3 is TGTGCCAGCAGCAACACAGGGTGGGGAAACAATGAGCAGTTCTTC.

This chain links TRBV27 with TRBJ2-2; 11 nucleotides agree with TRBD2. The CDR3 sequence is 17 residues long. Germline assignment: CDR1 MNHEY and CDR2 SMNVEV (reference sequence). The junction had 6 bases not matched to a gene; V was cut back by 2 bases and J by 4 bases. The DNA for the CDR3 is TGTGCCAGCAGTTTAGAACTAGCGGGAGCCGGCACCGGGGAGCTGTTTTTT. Translated: CASSLELAGAGTGELFF.

This clone was found a few times. This sequence joins TRBV27 and TRBJ1-6; the D is unclear. This CDR3 has 11 residues. Trimming shortened V by 5 bases and J by 7 bases, and 3 bases separated the two germline ends. The germline gives CDR1 MNHEY, CDR2 SMNVEV (reference sequence). DNA of the CDR3: TGTGCCAGCAGTCGGAATTCACCCCTCCACTTT. Translating gives CASSRNSPLHF.

The chain joins TRBV18 to TRBJ2-3, with TRBD2 identical over 12 bases. The junction had 5 bases not matched to a gene; V was cut back by 3 bases and J by 4 bases. Germline CDR1 reads KGHSH; CDR2 reads LQKENI. This CDR3 has 16 residues. CDR3 residues: CASSPVLAGGADTQYF. In DNA, the CDR3 is TGTGCCAGCTCACCTGTCCTAGCGGGAGGGGCAGATACGCAGTATTTT.

The CDR3 DNA reads as TGCGCCAGCAGCTTGGGGTCAGGGTATAGCAATCAGCCCCAGCATTTT. Amino acids: CASSLGSGYSNQPQHF. This sequence joins TRBV5-1 and TRBJ1-5; perhaps TRBD1 as D (5 bases). Trimming pared 0 bases from V and 0 bases from J, leaving 10 bases between. The CDR3 has 16 residues. CDR1 is SGHRS and CDR2 is YFSETQ in the germline V gene.

CDR3 loop: CASSPGAVNTEAFF. As DNA, the CDR3 is TGTGCCAGCAGTCCAGGGGCGGTGAACACTGAAGCTTTCTTT. V usage is TRBV28 and J usage is TRBJ1-1; D possibly corresponds to TRBD1 (6 bases). Germline CDR1 MDHEN, CDR2 SYDVKM. The CDR3 has 14 amino acids. V was cut by 5 bases and J by 0 bases, with 10 bases left in between.

As regards this clone: Other DNA variants within this sample encode the same CDR3. The V call is TRBV12-5, the J call TRBJ2-1; the match to TRBD2 covers 10 bases. This CDR3 has 15 amino acids. Losses at the gene ends were 1 base for V and 5 bases for J; bases not matched to a gene: 2. Germline-derived CDR1 and CDR2 are LGHNT and FRNRAP. CDR3 amino acids: CASGLGLAGDNEQFF. In DNA, the CDR3 is TGTGCTAGTGGTTTGGGGCTAGCGGGGGACAATGAGCAGTTCTTC.

Regarding this clone: This CDR3 is also generated by other DNA sequences in the sample. The chain couples TRBV20-1 to TRBJ2-3; D gene unclear. This CDR3 is built from 11 residues. V shed 5 bases and J shed 4 bases, with 7 bases lying between them. Germline V gene sequence: CDR1 DFQATT, CDR2 SNEGSKA (reference sequence). CDR3 residues: CSAPLADTQYF. CDR3 in DNA: TGCAGTGCTCCCTTAGCAGATACGCAGTATTTT.

This clone occurred once. The chain is built from TRBV11-1 and TRBJ1-1; no definite D call. Deletions cut 6 bases from V and 1 base from J, with 12 bases between. CDR1 is SGHAT and CDR2 is FQDESV in the germline V gene (reference sequence). The CDR3 consists of 14 residues. CDR3 coding DNA: TGTGCCAGCAGTCATACCGACGGGAACACTGAAGCTTTCTTT. Residues: CASSHTDGNTEAFF.

The rearrangement links TRBV7-3 to TRBJ2-3; a weak D match, TRBD1 (5 bases). Germline CDR1 SGHTA, CDR2 FQGTGA. The CDR3 loop spans 18 amino acids. Between the trimmed V and J ends, which lost 0 bases and 0 bases, there was a span of 16 bases. CDR3: CASSLTPAGRTSTDTQYF. The CDR3 nucleotides read TGTGCCAGCAGCTTAACCCCCGCCGGGCGGACAAGCACAGATACGCAGTATTTT.

Remarks on this clone: This same CDR3 is encoded by further DNA sequences in the sample. This rearrangement joins TRBV18 to TRBJ2-2, with D maybe TRBD2 (5 bases). CDR3 length equals 13 residues. V lost 3 bases, J lost 4 bases, and 6 bases lay in between. Germline-derived CDR1 and CDR2 are KGHSH and LQKENI. CDR3 in amino acids: CASSPRGTGELFF. CDR3 coding DNA: TGTGCCAGCTCACCCCGGGGCACCGGGGAGCTGTTTTTT.

The chain recombines TRBV5-6 with TRBJ2-6; D uncertain. The ends were cut back, 2 bases at V and 0 bases at J, with 6 bases in the middle. CDR1 is SGHDT, CDR2 YYEEEE, per germline. The CDR3 consists of 15 residues. The CDR3 DNA sequence: TGTGCCAGCAGCTTCAAGGGCTCTGGGGCCAACGTCCTGACTTTC. This codes for CASSFKGSGANVLTF.

About this clone itself: The same CDR3 also results from other DNA sequences found in this sample. This chain joins TRBV6-5 and TRBJ1-1; D possibly corresponds to TRBD1 (5 bases). CDR3 length: 14 amino acids. CDR1 is MNHEY, CDR2 SVGAGI, per germline. Between the trimmed V and J ends, which lost 0 bases and 3 bases, there was a span of 8 bases. The CDR3 DNA is TGTGCCAGCAGTTACTCGAGCAGGGACACTGAAGCTTTCTTT. Translating it yields CASSYSSRDTEAFF.

V gene TRBV29-1 combines with J gene TRBJ2-2; 7 bases fit TRBD1. The germline V gene has CDR1 SQVTM and CDR2 ANQGSEA. The CDR3 runs 14 residues. With 6 bases clipped from V and 4 bases from J, the junction kept 8 bases outside the gene matches. Written as DNA, the CDR3 is TGCAGCGTATCGACAGGGCCCGCCACCGGGGAGCTGTTTTTT. This codes for CSVSTGPATGELFF.

The chain recombines TRBV27 with TRBJ2-1; 7 bases are a match to TRBD2. The trim removed 6 bases at V and 10 bases at J, leaving 15 bases unmatched. Germline V CDR1 and CDR2: MNHEY, SMNVEV (reference sequence). CDR3 length equals 15 residues. The chain's CDR3 is CASRISGGPTTEQFF. The CDR3 DNA is TGTGCCAGCAGAATATCGGGGGGACCTACCACCGAGCAGTTCTTC.